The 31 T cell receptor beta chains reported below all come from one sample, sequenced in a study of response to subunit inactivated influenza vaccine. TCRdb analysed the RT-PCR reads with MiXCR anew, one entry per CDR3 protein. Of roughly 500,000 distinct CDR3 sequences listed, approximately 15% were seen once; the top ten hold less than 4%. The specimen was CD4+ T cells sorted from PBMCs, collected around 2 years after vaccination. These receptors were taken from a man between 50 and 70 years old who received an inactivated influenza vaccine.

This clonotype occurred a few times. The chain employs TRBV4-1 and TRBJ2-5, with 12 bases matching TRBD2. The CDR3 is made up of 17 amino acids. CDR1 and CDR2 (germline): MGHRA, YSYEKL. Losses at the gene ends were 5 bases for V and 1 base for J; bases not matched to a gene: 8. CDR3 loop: CASSSTSGGLFQETQYF. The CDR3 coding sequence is TGCGCCAGCAGCTCAACTAGCGGGGGGCTCTTCCAAGAGACCCAGTACTTC.

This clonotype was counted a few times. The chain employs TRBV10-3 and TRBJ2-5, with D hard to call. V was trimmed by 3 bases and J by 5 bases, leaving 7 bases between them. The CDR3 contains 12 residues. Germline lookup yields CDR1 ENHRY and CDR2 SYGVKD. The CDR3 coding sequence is TGTGCCATCAGTGACGATCGGGAGACCCAGTACTTC. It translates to CAISDDRETQYF.

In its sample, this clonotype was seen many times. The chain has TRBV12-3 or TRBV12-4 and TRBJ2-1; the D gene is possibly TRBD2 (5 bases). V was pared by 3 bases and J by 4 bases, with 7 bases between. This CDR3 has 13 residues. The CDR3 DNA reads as TGTGCCAGCAGTTTTTCGGGATACAATGAGCAGTTCTTC. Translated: CASSFSGYNEQFF.

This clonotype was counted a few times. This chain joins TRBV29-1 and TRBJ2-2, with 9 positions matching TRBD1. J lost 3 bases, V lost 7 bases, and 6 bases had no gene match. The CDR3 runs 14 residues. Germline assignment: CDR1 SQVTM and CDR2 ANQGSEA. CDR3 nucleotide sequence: TGCAGCGCCCGGGACAGGGTCTACACCGGGGAGCTGTTTTTT. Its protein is CSARDRVYTGELFF.

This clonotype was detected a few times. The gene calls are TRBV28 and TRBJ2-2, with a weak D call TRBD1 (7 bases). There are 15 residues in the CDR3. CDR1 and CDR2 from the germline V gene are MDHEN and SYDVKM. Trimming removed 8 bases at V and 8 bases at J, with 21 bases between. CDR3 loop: CASLRDSGFRGELFF. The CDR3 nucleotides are TGTGCCAGCTTGCGGGACAGCGGTTTCAGGGGGGAGCTGTTTTTT.

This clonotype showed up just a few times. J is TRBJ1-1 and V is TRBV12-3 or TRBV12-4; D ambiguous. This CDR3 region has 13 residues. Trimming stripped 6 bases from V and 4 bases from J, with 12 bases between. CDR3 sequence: CASRPPGLTEAFF. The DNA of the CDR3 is TGTGCCAGCAGACCCCCTGGGCTCACTGAAGCTTTCTTT.

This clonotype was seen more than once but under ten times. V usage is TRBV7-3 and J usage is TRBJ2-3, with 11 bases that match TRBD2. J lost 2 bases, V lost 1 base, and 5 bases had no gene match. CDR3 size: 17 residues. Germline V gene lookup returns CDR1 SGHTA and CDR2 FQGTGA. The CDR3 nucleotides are TGTGCCAGCAGCTTAAACCCTAGCGGGAGGACCACAGATACGCAGTATTTT. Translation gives CASSLNPSGRTTDTQYF.

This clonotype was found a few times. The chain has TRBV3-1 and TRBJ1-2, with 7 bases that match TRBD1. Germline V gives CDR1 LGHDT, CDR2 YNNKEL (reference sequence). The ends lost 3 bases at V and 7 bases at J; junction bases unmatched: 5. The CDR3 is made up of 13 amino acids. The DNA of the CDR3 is TGTGCCAGCAGCCAGATATGGACAGGTGGCTACACCTTC. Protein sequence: CASSQIWTGGYTF. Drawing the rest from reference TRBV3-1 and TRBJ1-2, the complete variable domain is DTAVSQTPKYLVTQMGNDKSIKCEQNLGHDTMYWYKQDSKKFLKIMFSYNNKELIINETVPNRFSPKSPDKAHLNLHINSLELGDSAVYFCASSQIWTGGYTFGSGTRLTVV.

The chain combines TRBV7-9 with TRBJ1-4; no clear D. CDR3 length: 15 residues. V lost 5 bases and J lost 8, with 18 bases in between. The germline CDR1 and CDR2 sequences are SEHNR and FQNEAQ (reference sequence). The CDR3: CASSPETGLKEKLFF. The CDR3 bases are TGTGCCAGCAGCCCGGAAACCGGACTGAAAGAAAAACTGTTTTTT.

Here the CDR3 reads CASSQAVTENEKLFF. CDR3 nucleotides: TGCGCCAGCAGCCAAGCTGTGACAGAAAATGAAAAACTGTTTTTT. This chain connects TRBV4-3 to TRBJ1-4; TRBD1 might be the D (5 bases). V was pared by 1 base and J by 5 bases, with 11 bases between. From germline, CDR1 is LGHNA and CDR2 YSLEER. The CDR3 totals 15 residues.

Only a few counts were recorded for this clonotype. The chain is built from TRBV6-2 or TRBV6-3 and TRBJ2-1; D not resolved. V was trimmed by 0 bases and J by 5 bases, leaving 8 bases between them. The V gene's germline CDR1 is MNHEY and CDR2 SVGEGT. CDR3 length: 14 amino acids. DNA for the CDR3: TGTGCCAGCAGTTACTCCCTGGCCAACAATGAGCAGTTCTTC. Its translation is CASSYSLANNEQFF.

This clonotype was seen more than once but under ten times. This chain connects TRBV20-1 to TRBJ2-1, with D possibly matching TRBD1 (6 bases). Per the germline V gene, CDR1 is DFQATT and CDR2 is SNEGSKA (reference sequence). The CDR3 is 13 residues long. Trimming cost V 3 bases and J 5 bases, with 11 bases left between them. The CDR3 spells CSASGNRDNEQFF. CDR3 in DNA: TGCAGTGCTAGTGGTAACAGGGACAATGAGCAGTTCTTC.

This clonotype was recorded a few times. The chain's CDR3 is CASSYSSIFTDTQYF. CDR3 bases: TGTGCCAGCAGTTATTCGTCGATCTTCACAGATACGCAGTATTTT. The rearrangement links TRBV6-2 or TRBV6-3 to TRBJ2-3; D is undetermined. V was trimmed by 3 bases and J by 2 bases, leaving 12 bases between them. Germline CDR1 MNHEY, CDR2 SVGEGT. This CDR3 has 15 residues.

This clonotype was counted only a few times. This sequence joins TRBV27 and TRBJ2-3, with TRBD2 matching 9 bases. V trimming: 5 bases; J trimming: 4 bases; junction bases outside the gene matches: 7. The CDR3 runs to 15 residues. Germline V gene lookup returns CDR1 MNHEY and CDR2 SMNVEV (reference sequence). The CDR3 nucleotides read TGTGCCAGCAGTCCTCGGGGACTAGCAGCAGATACGCAGTATTTT. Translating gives CASSPRGLAADTQYF.

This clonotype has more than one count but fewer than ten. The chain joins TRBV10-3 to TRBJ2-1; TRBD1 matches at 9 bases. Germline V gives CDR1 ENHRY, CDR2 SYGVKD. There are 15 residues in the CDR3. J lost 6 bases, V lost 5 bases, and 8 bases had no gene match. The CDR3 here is CAISSAGTGINEQFF. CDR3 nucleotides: TGTGCCATCAGTAGCGCCGGGACAGGGATCAATGAGCAGTTCTTC.

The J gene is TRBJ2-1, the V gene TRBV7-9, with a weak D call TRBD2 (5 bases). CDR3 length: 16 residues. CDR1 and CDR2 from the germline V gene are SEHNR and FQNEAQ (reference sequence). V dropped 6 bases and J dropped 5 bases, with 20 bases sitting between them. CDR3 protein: CASRSSGRYAHNEQFF. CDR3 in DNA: TGTGCCAGCAGGTCGAGTGGGAGATATGCGCACAATGAGCAGTTCTTC.

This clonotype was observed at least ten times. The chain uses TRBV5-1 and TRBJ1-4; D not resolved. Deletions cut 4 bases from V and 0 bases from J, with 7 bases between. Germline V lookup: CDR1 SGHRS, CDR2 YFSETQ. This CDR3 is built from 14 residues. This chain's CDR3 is CASSETTTNEKLFF. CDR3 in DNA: TGCGCCAGCAGCGAGACAACAACTAATGAAAAACTGTTTTTT.

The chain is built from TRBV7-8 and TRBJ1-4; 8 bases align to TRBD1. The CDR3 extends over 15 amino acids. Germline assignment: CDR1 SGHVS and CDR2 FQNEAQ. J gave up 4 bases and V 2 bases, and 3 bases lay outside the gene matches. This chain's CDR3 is CASSLQGAVNEKLFF. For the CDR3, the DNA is TGTGCCAGCAGCTTACAGGGGGCGGTTAATGAAAAACTGTTTTTT.

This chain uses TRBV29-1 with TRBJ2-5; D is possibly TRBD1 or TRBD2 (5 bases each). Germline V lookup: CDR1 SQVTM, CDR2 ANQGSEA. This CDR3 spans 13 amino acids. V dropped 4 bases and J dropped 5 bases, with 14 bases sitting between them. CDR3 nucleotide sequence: TGCAGCGTTGGGAGTCTTGGGGGTGAGACCCAGTACTTC. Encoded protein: CSVGSLGGETQYF.

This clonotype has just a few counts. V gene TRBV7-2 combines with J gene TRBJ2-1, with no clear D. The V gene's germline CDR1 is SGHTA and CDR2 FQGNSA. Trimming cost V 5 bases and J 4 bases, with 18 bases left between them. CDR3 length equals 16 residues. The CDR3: CASSPGRRSNYNEQFF. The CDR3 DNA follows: TGTGCCAGCAGCCCTGGCCGGCGATCTAATTACAATGAGCAGTTCTTC. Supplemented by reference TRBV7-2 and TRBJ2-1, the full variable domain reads GAGVSQSPSNKVTEKGKDVELRCDPISGHTALYWYRQSLGQGLEFLIYFQGNSAPDKSGLPSDRFSAERTGGSVSTLTIQRTQQEDSAVYLCASSPGRRSNYNEQFFGPGTRLTVL.

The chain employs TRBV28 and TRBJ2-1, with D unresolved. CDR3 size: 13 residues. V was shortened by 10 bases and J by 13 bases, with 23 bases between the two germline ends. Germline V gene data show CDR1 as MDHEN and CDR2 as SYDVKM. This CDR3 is CATQAARPVRQFF. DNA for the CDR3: TGTGCCACCCAGGCGGCCCGACCCGTGCGACAGTTCTTC.

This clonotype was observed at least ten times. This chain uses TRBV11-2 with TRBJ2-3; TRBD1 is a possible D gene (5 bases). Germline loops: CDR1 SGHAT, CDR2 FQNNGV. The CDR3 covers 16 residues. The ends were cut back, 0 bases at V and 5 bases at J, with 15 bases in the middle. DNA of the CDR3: TGTGCCAGCAGCTTAGACCCCTTGGGGCAGGGAGATACGCAGTATTTT. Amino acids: CASSLDPLGQGDTQYF.

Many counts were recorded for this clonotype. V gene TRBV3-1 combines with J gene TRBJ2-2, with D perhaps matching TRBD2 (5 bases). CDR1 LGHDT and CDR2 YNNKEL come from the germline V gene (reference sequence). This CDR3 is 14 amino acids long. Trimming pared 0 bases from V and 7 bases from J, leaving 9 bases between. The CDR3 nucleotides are TGTGCCAGCAGCCAAGATAGCGATGGCGGGGAGCTGTTTTTT. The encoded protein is CASSQDSDGGELFF.

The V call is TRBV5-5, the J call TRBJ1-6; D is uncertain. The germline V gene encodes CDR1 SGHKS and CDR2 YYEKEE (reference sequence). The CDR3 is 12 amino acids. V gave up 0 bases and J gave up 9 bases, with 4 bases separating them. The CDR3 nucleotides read TGTGCCAGCAGCTTGGAAGCTTCACCCCTCCACTTT. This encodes CASSLEASPLHF.

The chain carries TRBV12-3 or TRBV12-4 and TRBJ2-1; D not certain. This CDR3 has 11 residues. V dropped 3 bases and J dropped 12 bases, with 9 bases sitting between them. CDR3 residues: CASSFGLRQFF. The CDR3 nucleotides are TGTGCCAGCAGTTTCGGCCTTAGGCAGTTCTTC.

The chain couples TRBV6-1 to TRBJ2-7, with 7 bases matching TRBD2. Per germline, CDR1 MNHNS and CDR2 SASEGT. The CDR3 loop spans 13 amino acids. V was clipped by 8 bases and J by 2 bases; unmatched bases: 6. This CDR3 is CASCSGWPYEQYF. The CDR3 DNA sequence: TGTGCCAGCTGTAGCGGGTGGCCCTACGAGCAGTACTTC.

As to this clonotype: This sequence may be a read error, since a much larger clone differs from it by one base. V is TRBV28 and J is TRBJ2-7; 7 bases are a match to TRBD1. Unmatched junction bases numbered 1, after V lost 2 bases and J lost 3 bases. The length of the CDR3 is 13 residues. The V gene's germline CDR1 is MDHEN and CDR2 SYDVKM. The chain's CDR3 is CASSLPGGYEQYF. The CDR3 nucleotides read TGTGCCAGCAGTTTACCAGGGGGCTACGAGCAGTACTTC.

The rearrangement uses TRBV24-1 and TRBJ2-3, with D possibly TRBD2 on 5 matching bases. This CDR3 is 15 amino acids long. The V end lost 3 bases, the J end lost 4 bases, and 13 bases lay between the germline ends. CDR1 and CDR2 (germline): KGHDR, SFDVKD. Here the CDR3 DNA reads TGTGCCACCAGTGATGGAGGTCAGGTCCCAGATACGCAGTATTTT. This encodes CATSDGGQVPDTQYF.

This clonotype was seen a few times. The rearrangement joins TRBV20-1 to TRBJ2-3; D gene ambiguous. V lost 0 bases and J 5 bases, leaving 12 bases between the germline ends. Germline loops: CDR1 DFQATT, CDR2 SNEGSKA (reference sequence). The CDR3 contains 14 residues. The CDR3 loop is CSARDHNVGDTQYF. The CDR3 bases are TGCAGTGCTAGAGATCATAATGTCGGAGATACGCAGTATTTT.

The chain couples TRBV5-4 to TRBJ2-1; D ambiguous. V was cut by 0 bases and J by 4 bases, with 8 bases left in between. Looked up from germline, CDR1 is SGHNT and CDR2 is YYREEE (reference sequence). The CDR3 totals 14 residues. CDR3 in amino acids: CASSLAGKYNEQFF. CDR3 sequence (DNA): TGTGCCAGCAGCTTGGCTGGGAAATACAATGAGCAGTTCTTC.

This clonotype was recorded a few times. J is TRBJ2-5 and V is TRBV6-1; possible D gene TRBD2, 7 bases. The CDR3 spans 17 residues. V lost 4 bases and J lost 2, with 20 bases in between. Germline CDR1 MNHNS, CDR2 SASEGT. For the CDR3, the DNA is TGTGCCAGCAGTGGCTCCCTCCGGGGGGCTAGACAAGAGACCCAGTACTTC. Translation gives CASSGSLRGARQETQYF.